This T cell receptor beta chain was captured in a study of beta chain features in type 1 diabetes. Of note for this clone: The antigen is not known.

What was sequenced were expressed TCRB transcripts, since all of the isolated RNA had been reverse transcribed. Deep immunoSEQ sequencing covered naive, central memory and regulatory T cell samples. TCRdb's table, derived via immunoSEQ multiplex PCR, lists solely in-frame clones and lacks some. The data contain about 260,000 clones, just over 20% of them seen just once; the ten biggest clones take up less than 0.035%. Whole-study results and caveats: Fewer insertions but more deletions were seen at VDJ junctions in type 1 diabetes patients. All four CD4+ subsets from Type 1 diabetes patients carried moderately but significantly shorter TCRB CDR3s.

There are 12 residues in the CDR3. Germline V gene data show CDR1 as SQVTM and CDR2 as ANQGSEA. Trimming removed 5 bases at V and 9 bases at J, with 14 bases between. The receptor's source is a woman between 40 and 55 years old with type 1 diabetes. Sequencing used naive CD4+ T cells from blood. V gene TRBV29-1 combines with J gene TRBJ1-5; no clear D gene. CDR3 bases: TGCAGCGTTACAACTAGCTTGGGGCCCCAGCATTTT. This codes for CSVTTSLGPQHF.